One T cell receptor beta chain is described in this entry. The antigen remains undetermined. These data are taken from a study of radiation and T cells in renal cell carcinoma. Study-wide results and limits: Pretreatment tumor biopsies were lacking, so baseline clonotypes are unknown.

The CDR3 sequence is 14 residues long. V lost 6 bases to trimming and J lost 0 bases, with 12 bases between them. CDR1 is LNHNV and CDR2 is YYDKDF in the germline V gene (reference sequence). TCRdb's table, derived via immunoSEQ multiplex PCR, lists solely in-frame clones and lacks some. The sample shows under 100,000 clones, over 80% of them seen only once. Sample time point: blood 4 weeks post-SBRT, at nephrectomy. Described treatment: 15 Gy SBRT to primary tumor, nephrectomy 4 weeks later. Radiation-treated patients gave blood at baseline, week 2 and week 4. This renal cell carcinoma was of the clear cell type.

The input for sequencing was blood, taken from a patient whose treatment included radiotherapy and nephrectomy. This TCR was sampled from a man aged 45-65 years with renal cell carcinoma. The chain joins TRBV15 to TRBJ2-7; D is undetermined. The chain's CDR3 is CATSVQLSSYEQYF. DNA for the CDR3: TGTGCCACCAGTGTACAGCTGAGCTCCTACGAGCAGTACTTC.